Following are 24 T cell receptor beta chains from one sample sequenced in a study of cytomegalovirus exposure and HLA in healthy donors. 13 Jbeta primers and 60 Vbeta primers were used for the PCR. Here immunoSEQ multiplex PCR was the method, and the copy in TCRdb shows in-frame clones only, minus some. The sample carries tens of thousands of clones, around four fifths recorded once. The sequenced sample consisted of PBMCs. The receptors stem from a man under 40 in good health and CMV-seronegative.

The chain is built from TRBV5-6 and TRBJ2-7; 8 bases fit TRBD1. V was pared by 5 bases and J by 1 base, with 8 bases of the junction left unmatched. The CDR3 loop spans 15 amino acids. Germline assignment: CDR1 SGHDT and CDR2 YYEEEE. This CDR3 is CASSPGQGSSYEQYF. CDR3 bases: TGTGCCAGCAGTCCCGGACAGGGCTCATCCTACGAGCAGTACTTC.

The chain joins TRBV12-5 to TRBJ1-1, with D possibly being TRBD1 (6 bases). Germline V CDR1 and CDR2: LGHNT, FRNRAP. The V end was cut by 4 bases, the J end by 1 base, with 13 bases between. The CDR3 spans 15 residues. The CDR3 loop is CASGSTDSSNTEAFF. In DNA form, the CDR3 reads TGTGCTAGTGGTTCGACGGACAGCTCGAACACTGAAGCTTTCTTT. The whole variable domain, filled in from reference TRBV12-5 and TRBJ1-1, reads DARVTQTPRHKVTEMGQEVTMRCQPILGHNTVFWYRQTMMQGLELLAYFRNRAPLDDSGMPKDRFSAEMPDATLATLKIQPSEPRDSAVYFCASGSTDSSNTEAFFGQGTRLTVV.

The chain couples TRBV6-5 to TRBJ1-5; no reliable D call. This CDR3 region has 14 residues. Germline CDR1 and CDR2: MNHEY and SVGAGI. Trimming took 5 bases from V and 6 from J, leaving 14 bases between them. The chain's CDR3 is CASSPDFAGQPQHF. The CDR3 DNA follows: TGTGCCAGCAGTCCCGATTTTGCGGGTCAGCCCCAGCATTTT.

The chain combines TRBV19 with TRBJ1-1, with no clear D. With 5 bases removed from V and 2 bases from J, the gap between germline ends came to 12 bases. Germline V CDR1 and CDR2: LNHDA, SQIVND (reference sequence). There are 14 residues in the CDR3. The CDR3 DNA follows: TGTGCCAGTAGTGTAACCCCGCGAAACACTGAAGCTTTCTTT. It codes for CASSVTPRNTEAFF.

The chain recombines TRBV4-1 with TRBJ1-6; maybe TRBD1 (6 bases). CDR1 MGHRA and CDR2 YSYEKL come from the germline V gene. V shed 0 bases and J shed 9 bases, with 15 bases lying between them. This CDR3 is 16 amino acids long. The CDR3 spells CASSQENREGGSPLHF. CDR3 DNA: TGCGCCAGCAGCCAAGAGAATAGGGAGGGGGGTTCACCCCTCCACTTT.

The J gene is TRBJ1-2, the V gene TRBV28, with D possibly matching TRBD1 (5 bases). Deletions cut 3 bases from V and 1 base from J, with 9 bases between. CDR1 and CDR2 from the germline V gene are MDHEN and SYDVKM. The CDR3 is 14 amino acids. The CDR3 spells CASSLTAVNYGYTF. The CDR3 nucleotides are TGTGCCAGCAGTTTGACAGCTGTTAACTATGGCTACACCTTC.

J is TRBJ1-6 and V is TRBV6-6; the D gene is possibly TRBD1 (6 bases). In germline, CDR1 is MNHNY, CDR2 SVGAGI (reference sequence). There are 16 residues in the CDR3. Deletions cut 0 bases from V and 9 bases from J, with 15 bases between. The CDR3 region has the DNA TGTGCCAGCAGTTACTCCCATGCAGGGGAGTTTTCACCCCTCCACTTT. This encodes CASSYSHAGEFSPLHF.

V and J are TRBV2 and TRBJ2-5; 13 nucleotides match TRBD2. The length of the CDR3 is 15 residues. The germline gives CDR1 SNHLY, CDR2 FYNNEI. The V segment lost 4 bases and the J segment 1 base; nucleotides outside the gene matches: 0. The CDR3 nucleotides are TGTGCCAGCAGTGGGACTAGCGGGGGCCAAGAGACCCAGTACTTC. Translating gives CASSGTSGGQETQYF. Filled out from reference TRBV2 and TRBJ2-5, the complete variable domain reads EPEVTQTPSHQVTQMGQEVILRCVPISNHLYFYWYRQILGQKVEFLVSFYNNEISEKSEIFDDQFSVERPDGSNFTLKIRSTKLEDSAMYFCASSGTSGGQETQYFGPGTRLLVL.

This clone was counted once. This chain uses TRBV9 with TRBJ1-6; D not certain. Germline-derived CDR1 and CDR2 are SGDLS and YYNGEE. Trimming took 2 bases from V and 5 from J, leaving 8 bases between them. The CDR3 runs 14 residues. The CDR3 DNA follows: TGTGCCAGCAGCGTCTATACCGATAATTCACCCCTCCACTTT. It yields the protein CASSVYTDNSPLHF. Looking up the rest from reference TRBV9 and TRBJ1-6 gives the full variable domain: DSGVTQTPKHLITATGQRVTLRCSPRSGDLSVYWYQQSLDQGLQFLIQYYNGEERAKGNILERFSAQQFPDLHSELNLSSLELGDSALYFCASSVYTDNSPLHFGNGTRLTVT.

This chain uses TRBV28 with TRBJ2-4; perhaps TRBD1 as D (5 bases). Germline CDR1 and CDR2: MDHEN and SYDVKM. The CDR3 is 14 residues long. V lost 6 bases and J 1 base, leaving 10 bases between the germline ends. For the CDR3, the DNA is TGTGCCAGCAGAACAGGTCTGGCCAAAAACATTCAGTACTTC. This encodes CASRTGLAKNIQYF.

J is TRBJ1-5 and V is TRBV6-6; D not resolved. The V end was cut by 2 bases, the J end by 7 bases, with 6 bases between. CDR3 length: 12 residues. Germline lookup yields CDR1 MNHNY and CDR2 SVGAGI (reference sequence). In nucleotides, the CDR3 is TGTGCCAGCAGTTACCCCCCGCAGCCCCAGCATTTT. Protein: CASSYPPQPQHF.

This clone was recorded a few times. The chain employs TRBV9 and TRBJ2-1, with TRBD2 matching over 9 bases. CDR3 length: 16 residues. Germline trimming cut 2 bases from V and 4 bases from J; bases unmatched to any gene: 7. Looked up from germline, CDR1 is SGDLS and CDR2 is YYNGEE. The CDR3 DNA reads TGTGCCAGCAGCGTCTGGAGCGGGGGGCTTTACAATGAGCAGTTCTTC. Translation: CASSVWSGGLYNEQFF.

The rearrangement links TRBV7-8 to TRBJ2-7, with TRBD1 as a possible D gene (6 bases). Trimming left V 5 bases short and J 0 bases short, with 20 bases between. In germline, CDR1 is SGHVS, CDR2 FQNEAQ. CDR3 length equals 17 residues. In nucleotides, the CDR3 is TGTGCCAGCAGCCCCCCCCCAACAGGGCCCTTCTCCTACGAGCAGTACTTC. Translation gives CASSPPPTGPFSYEQYF.

The J gene is TRBJ1-5, the V gene TRBV5-5; D remains ambiguous. The length of the CDR3 is 14 residues. Trimming took off 4 bases at V and 3 bases at J, with 11 bases between the two ends. Germline assignment: CDR1 SGHKS and CDR2 YYEKEE (reference sequence). This CDR3 reads CASSGGGYNQPQHF. CDR3 in DNA: TGTGCCAGCAGCGGCGGAGGGTACAATCAGCCCCAGCATTTT.

This clone was picked up a small number of times. The rearrangement links TRBV6-5 to TRBJ2-7; a weak D match, TRBD1 (6 bases). Germline CDR1 and CDR2: MNHEY and SVGAGI. This CDR3 has 13 amino acids. V lost 2 bases, J lost 4 bases, and 9 bases lay in between. CDR3 loop: CASSYGTLYEQYF. CDR3 coding DNA: TGTGCCAGCAGTTACGGGACACTTTACGAGCAGTACTTC.

The chain carries TRBV5-6 and TRBJ2-3; possibly TRBD1 for D (6 bases). The germline V gene encodes CDR1 SGHDT and CDR2 YYEEEE. V was cut by 4 bases and J by 2 bases, with 20 bases left in between. The CDR3 contains 17 residues. CDR3 sequence (DNA): TGTGCCAGCAGCATGACATGCCTGGACAGACCCACAGATACGCAGTATTTT. This encodes CASSMTCLDRPTDTQYF. The full variable domain, its missing parts supplied by reference TRBV5-6 and TRBJ2-3, is DAGVTQSPTHLIKTRGQQVTLRCSPKSGHDTVSWYQQALGQGPQFIFQYYEEEERQRGNFPDRFSGHQFPNYSSELNVNALLLGDSALYLCASSMTCLDRPTDTQYFGPGTRLTVL.

The chain carries TRBV4-1 and TRBJ2-1; D is possibly TRBD1 (6 bases). This CDR3 contains 16 residues. V was shortened by 1 base and J by 5 bases, with 15 bases between the two germline ends. CDR1 MGHRA and CDR2 YSYEKL come from the germline V gene. CDR3 in DNA: TGCGCCAGCAGCCAAGCCGGGACACCGACAAACAATGAGCAGTTCTTC. Its protein is CASSQAGTPTNNEQFF.

The chain links TRBV27 to TRBJ1-5; D might be TRBD1 (6 bases). The germline V gene has CDR1 MNHEY and CDR2 SMNVEV (reference sequence). The CDR3 is 17 residues long. V was pared by 5 bases and J by 5 bases, with 22 bases between. The CDR3 protein is CASSTRSPRGADQPQHF. Written as DNA, the CDR3 is TGTGCCAGCAGTACCCGATCACCCCGGGGGGCGGATCAGCCCCAGCATTTT.

This chain uses TRBV29-1 with TRBJ2-3; TRBD2 agrees at 10 bases. This CDR3 spans 13 amino acids. J was trimmed by 6 bases and V by 8 bases; bases with no gene match: 8. Looked up from germline, CDR1 is SQVTM and CDR2 is ANQGSEA. CDR3 sequence (DNA): TGCAGCTTAGCCGGGACTAGCGTGGATACGCAGTATTTT. It is translated as CSLAGTSVDTQYF.

The chain is built from TRBV27 and TRBJ2-1; 7 nucleotides align to TRBD2. The CDR3 extends over 13 amino acids. V shed 6 bases, J shed 9 bases, and the junction held 8 bases outside the gene matches. Germline V lookup: CDR1 MNHEY, CDR2 SMNVEV (reference sequence). In DNA, the CDR3 is TGTGCCAGCAGCGTTCAGGGAGGGCTTGAGCAGTTCTTC. It codes for CASSVQGGLEQFF.

The chain is built from TRBV5-5 and TRBJ1-1; D is perhaps TRBD1 (6 bases). This CDR3 has 15 amino acids. CDR1 and CDR2 from the germline V gene are SGHKS and YYEKEE (reference sequence). Trimming took 5 bases from V and 9 from J, leaving 23 bases between them. CDR3 nucleotide sequence: TGTGCCAGCAGATGGGTCGACAGGATTGACGGAAAAGCTTTCTTT. Protein: CASRWVDRIDGKAFF.

The chain is built from TRBV18 and TRBJ1-5; 7 bases agree with TRBD1. This CDR3 has 16 amino acids. CDR1 and CDR2 from the germline V gene are KGHSH and LQKENI. V shed 3 bases and J 2 bases; nucleotides not matched to a gene: 7. The CDR3, as DNA: TGTGCCAGCTCACCGAGGGGACAGAATGGCAATCAGCCCCAGCATTTT. Protein sequence: CASSPRGQNGNQPQHF.

This chain uses TRBV4-3 with TRBJ2-5; tentative D call: TRBD1 (6 bases). The CDR3 loop spans 15 amino acids. Trimming took off 2 bases at V and 2 bases at J, with 12 bases between the two ends. Per germline, CDR1 LGHNA and CDR2 YSLEER. The CDR3 DNA reads TGCGCCAGCAGCCAACGTAACAGGGCTCAAGAGACCCAGTACTTC. This codes for CASSQRNRAQETQYF.

With respect to this clone: Additional DNA sequences in this sample encode the identical CDR3. The rearrangement links TRBV28 to TRBJ2-5, with D hard to call. This CDR3 has 12 residues. V was cut by 5 bases and J by 2 bases, with 6 bases left in between. Germline V lookup: CDR1 MDHEN, CDR2 SYDVKM. CDR3 sequence reads: CASSPGQETQYF. The CDR3 bases are TGTGCCAGCAGTCCAGGACAAGAGACCCAGTACTTC. The full variable domain, in which reference TRBV28 and TRBJ2-5 provide the parts outside the CDR3, is DVKVTQSSRYLVKRTGEKVFLECVQDMDHENMFWYRQDPGLGLRLIYFSYDVKMKEKGDIPEGYSVSREKKERFSLILESASTNQTSMYLCASSPGQETQYFGPGTRLLVL.